The clone carrying this TCR beta chain was observed a single time. Repertoires were generated with immunoSEQ multiplex PCR, while TCRdb's copy carries only in-frame clones and drops some. The sample carries more than 85,000 clones, more than 75% recorded once. The entry originates in a study of PD-L1 blockade in urothelial cancer. The CDR3 length is 13 residues. The germline CDR1 and CDR2 sequences are MDHEN and SYDVKM. V was shortened by 5 bases and J by 8 bases, with 15 bases between the two germline ends. Time point indicated: pretreatment peripheral blood. The input for sequencing was PBMCs, taken around atezolizumab (anti-PD-L1) treatment. The TCR comes from a man aged 60-69 years with urothelial cancer. The chain recombines TRBV28 with TRBJ1-2; possible D gene TRBD1, 6 bases. The CDR3: CASSGEQGPGYTF. As DNA, the CDR3 is TGTGCCAGCAGTGGAGAACAGGGTCCGGGCTACACCTTC.